This T cell receptor beta chain was found in a study of blood T cell repertoires in COVID-19. The wider study: Whether acute or convalescent, the COVID-19 samples came from the United States, Italy and Spain.

The germline V gene encodes CDR1 WNHNN and CDR2 SYGVQD (reference sequence). The V end was cut by 4 bases, the J end by 3 bases, with 13 bases between. The CDR3 has 14 residues. Clones were sequenced by immunoSEQ multiplex PCR, and TCRdb holds only the in-frame ones, with some missing. Of 250,000 or so clones listed, about four fifths are singletons. The chain uses TRBV10-1 and TRBJ2-7, with D tentatively TRBD1 (5 bases). The sequencing sample was made of peripheral blood. The TCR was taken from a man aged 25 to 45 who had recovered from COVID-19. The CDR3 loop reads CASSVPGHIYEQYV. In DNA, the CDR3 is TGCGCCAGCAGTGTCCCAGGACACATCTACGAGCAGTACGTC.